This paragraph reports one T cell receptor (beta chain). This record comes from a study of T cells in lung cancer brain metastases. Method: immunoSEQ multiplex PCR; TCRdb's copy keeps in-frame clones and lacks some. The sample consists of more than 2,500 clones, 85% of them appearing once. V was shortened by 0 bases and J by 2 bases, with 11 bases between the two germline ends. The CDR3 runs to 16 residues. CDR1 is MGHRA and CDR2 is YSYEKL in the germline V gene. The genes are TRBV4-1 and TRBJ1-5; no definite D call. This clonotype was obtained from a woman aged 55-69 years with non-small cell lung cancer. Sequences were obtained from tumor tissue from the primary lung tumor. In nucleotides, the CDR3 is TGCGCCAGCAGCCAAGACGCCGGGCGAGGCAATCAGCCCCAGCATTTT. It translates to CASSQDAGRGNQPQHF.